Below, 2 T cell receptor beta chains from the same sample are listed, as sequenced in a study of T cells in Graves' hyperthyroidism and ophthalmopathy. The TCR beta CDR3 regions underwent amplification using RNA transcripts as the source. The HTBI set primed first-round TCR CDR3 RT-PCR. A single record per CDR3 protein comes from TCRdb applying MiXCR to the multiplex PCR reads. The table lists around 340,000 distinct CDR3 sequences, more than 11% of them singletons, with approximately 25% in the top ten. The sequencing sample was made of blood. The receptors were gathered from a woman in her twenties or thirties with Graves' hyperthyroidism.

This clonotype was counted once. The chain uses TRBV4-3 and TRBJ1-5; the D gene is possibly TRBD1 (5 bases). V lost 3 bases, J lost 9 bases, and 21 bases lay in between. Germline CDR1 LGHNA, CDR2 YSLEER. This CDR3 spans 16 amino acids. DNA for the CDR3: TGCGCCAGCAGCCAGGACCGTACAGGCAGAGGGTCGCCCCAGCATTTT. It codes for CASSQDRTGRGSPQHF.

The V and J genes are TRBV6-1 and TRBJ1-1; 8 bases agree with TRBD1. The CDR3 spans 15 residues. J lost 2 bases, V lost 6 bases, and 8 bases had no gene match. Germline values: CDR1 MNHNS, CDR2 SASEGT. CDR3 nucleotides: TGTGCCAGCAGCCAACTCAGGGGGCCAAACACTGAAGCTTTCTTT. This codes for CASSQLRGPNTEAFF.